This entry features one T cell receptor (beta chain) sequence. The data stem from a study of identical twins. Template switching, a step in the protocol, added a universal primer site, and cDNA carried unique molecular identifiers. TCRdb itself ran the 5' RACE reads through MiXCR, one entry per CDR3 protein. The repertoire consists of about 470,000 distinct CDR3 sequences, with around 24% occurring once and the leading ten covering 2.9%. This CDR3 is built from 17 residues. Trimming cost V 1 base and J 8 bases; bases outside gene matches: 15. Germline V gene lookup returns CDR1 DFQATT and CDR2 SNEGSKA (reference sequence). The same specimen was also included in a second study, on T cells expressing NK-cell markers.

Input material: CD4+ T cells sorted from blood. This receptor was taken from a young woman in good health. V is TRBV20-1 and J is TRBJ2-1; 9 bases line up with TRBD2. This CDR3 is CSARGVPAGGGVDEQFF. CDR3 sequence (DNA): TGCAGTGCTAGAGGGGTACCCGCCGGCGGGGGGGTCGATGAGCAGTTCTTC.